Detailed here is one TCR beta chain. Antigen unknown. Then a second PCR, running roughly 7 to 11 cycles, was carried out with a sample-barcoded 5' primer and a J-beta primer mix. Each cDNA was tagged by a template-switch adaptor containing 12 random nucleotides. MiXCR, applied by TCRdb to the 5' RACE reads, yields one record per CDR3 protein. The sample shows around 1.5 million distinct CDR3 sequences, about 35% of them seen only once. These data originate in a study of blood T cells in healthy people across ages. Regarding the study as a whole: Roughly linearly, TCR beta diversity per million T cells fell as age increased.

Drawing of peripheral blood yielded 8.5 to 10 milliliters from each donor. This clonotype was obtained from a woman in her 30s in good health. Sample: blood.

CDR3: CASSEGGTEAFF. The CDR3 bases are TGTGCCAGCAGCGAGGGGGGAACTGAAGCTTTCTTT. The rearrangement joins TRBV9 to TRBJ1-1; a possible D gene is TRBD1 (6 bases). Germline-derived CDR1 and CDR2 are SGDLS and YYNGEE. The germline V and J ends were trimmed by 3 bases and 5 bases, with 8 bases remaining between them. This CDR3 has 12 residues.